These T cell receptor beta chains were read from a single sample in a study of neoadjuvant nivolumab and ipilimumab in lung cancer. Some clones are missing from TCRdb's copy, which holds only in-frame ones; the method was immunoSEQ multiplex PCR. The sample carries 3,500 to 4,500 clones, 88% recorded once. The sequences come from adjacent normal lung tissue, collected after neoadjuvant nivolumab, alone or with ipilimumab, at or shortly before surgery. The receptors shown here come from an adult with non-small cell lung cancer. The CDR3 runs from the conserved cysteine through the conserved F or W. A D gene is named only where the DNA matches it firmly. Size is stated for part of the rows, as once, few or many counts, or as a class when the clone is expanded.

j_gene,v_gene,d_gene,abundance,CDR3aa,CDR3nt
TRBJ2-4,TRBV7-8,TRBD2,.,CASSLTSGRAENIQYF,TGTGCCAGCAGCCTTACTAGCGGGAGGGCCGAAAACATTCAGTACTTC
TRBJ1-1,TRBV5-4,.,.,CASSLGRQVPIKNTEAFF,TGTGCCAGCAGCTTGGGGCGACAGGTCCCTATCAAGAACACTGAAGCTTTCTTT
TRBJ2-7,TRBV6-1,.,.,CASSETEIGEQYF,TGTGCCAGCAGTGAAACGGAGATCGGCGAGCAGTACTTC
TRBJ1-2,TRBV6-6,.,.,CASSIPGPKGYTF,TGTGCCAGCAGTATCCCAGGGCCTAAGGGCTACACCTTC
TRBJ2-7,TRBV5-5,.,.,CASSFGAYYEQYF,TGTGCCAGCAGCTTCGGGGCCTACTACGAGCAGTACTTC
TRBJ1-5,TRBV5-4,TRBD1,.,CASSFDRDGPQHF,TGTGCCAGCAGTTTTGACAGGGATGGACCCCAGCATTTT
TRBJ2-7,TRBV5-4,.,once,CASSLDGRGLDEQYF,TGTGCCAGCAGCTTGGACGGCAGGGGATTGGACGAGCAGTACTTC
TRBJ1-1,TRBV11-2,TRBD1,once,CASSYGDSTNTEAFF,TGTGCCAGCAGCTACGGGGACAGCACTAACACTGAAGCTTTCTTT
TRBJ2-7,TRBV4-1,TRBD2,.,CASSQSIAGGPYEQYF,TGCGCCAGCAGCCAATCCATAGCGGGAGGGCCCTACGAGCAGTACTTC
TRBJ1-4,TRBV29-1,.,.,CSVEGGDEKLFF,TGCAGCGTTGAAGGCGGGGACGAAAAACTGTTTTTT
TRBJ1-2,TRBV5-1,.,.,CASSFYTDSRGGYTF,TGCGCCAGCAGCTTTTACACGGACAGCCGTGGAGGCTACACCTTC
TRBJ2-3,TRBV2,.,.,CASMPSNLETTDTQYF,TGTGCCAGCATGCCCTCGAACCTCGAGACTACAGATACGCAGTATTTT
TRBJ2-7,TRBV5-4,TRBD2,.,CASSSPTSGTSYEQYF,TGTGCCAGCAGTTCTCCTACTAGCGGGACTTCCTACGAGCAGTACTTC
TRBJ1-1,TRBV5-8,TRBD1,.,CASSLIRGIMNTEAFF,TGTGCCAGCAGCTTGATCAGGGGGATAATGAACACTGAAGCTTTCTTT
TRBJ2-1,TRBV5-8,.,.,CASSLGEDYNEQFF,TGTGCCAGCAGCTTGGGGGAAGACTACAATGAGCAGTTCTTC
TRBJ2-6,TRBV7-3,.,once,CASSFIPGAQGANVLTF,TGTGCCAGCAGCTTCATTCCGGGGGCGCAAGGGGCCAACGTCCTGACTTTC
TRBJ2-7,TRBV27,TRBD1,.,CASSWGQGYAYEQYF,TGTGCCAGCAGTTGGGGACAGGGGTATGCCTACGAGCAGTACTTC
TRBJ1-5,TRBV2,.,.,CASSEGLWQPQHF,TGTGCCAGCAGTGAGGGGTTGTGGCAGCCCCAGCATTTT
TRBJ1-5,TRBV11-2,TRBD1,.,CASSRQGSNQPQHF,TGTGCCAGCAGTCGACAGGGTAGCAATCAGCCCCAGCATTTT
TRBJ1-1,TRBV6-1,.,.,CASIRARDTEAFF,TGTGCCAGCATAAGGGCCCGGGACACTGAAGCTTTCTTT
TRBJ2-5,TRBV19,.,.,CASSSRVASRETQYF,TGTGCCAGTAGTTCACGAGTTGCGAGTCGGGAGACCCAGTACTTC
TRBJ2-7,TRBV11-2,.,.,CASSPPSYEQYF,TGTGCCAGCAGCCCCCCCTCCTACGAGCAGTACTTC
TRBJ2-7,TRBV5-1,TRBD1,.,CASSWMGQGVAEQYF,TGCGCCAGCAGCTGGATGGGACAGGGAGTTGCCGAGCAGTACTTC
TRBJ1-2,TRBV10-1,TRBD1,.,CASSDQTGGWNGYTF,TGCGCCAGCAGTGATCAGACAGGGGGCTGGAATGGCTACACCTTC
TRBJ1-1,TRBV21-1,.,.,CASSPGLRNTEAFF,TGTGCCAGCAGCCCGGGGCTCCGGAACACTGAAGCTTTCTTT
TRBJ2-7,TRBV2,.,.,CASSGQLSDEQYF,TGTGCCAGCAGTGGACAGCTTTCTGACGAGCAGTACTTC
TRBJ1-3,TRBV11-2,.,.,CASRTTGYAGNTIYF,TGTGCCAGCAGGACCACAGGGTACGCTGGAAACACCATATATTTT
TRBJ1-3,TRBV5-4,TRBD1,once,CASSLGLQGAGNTIYF,TGTGCCAGCAGCCTTGGACTACAGGGGGCTGGAAACACCATATATTTT
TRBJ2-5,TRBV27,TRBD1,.,CASSALEDRGETQYF,TGTGCCAGCAGTGCCCTCGAGGACAGGGGGGAGACCCAGTACTTC
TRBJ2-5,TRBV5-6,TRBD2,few,CASSLIGAGGEETQYF,TGTGCCAGCAGCTTGATTGGGGCGGGAGGGGAAGAGACCCAGTACTTC
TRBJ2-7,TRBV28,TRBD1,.,CASSSGQGSYEQYF,TGTGCCAGCAGCTCGGGACAGGGATCCTACGAGCAGTACTTC
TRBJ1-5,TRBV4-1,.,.,CASSQLGAQPQHF,TGCGCCAGCAGCCAGCTGGGGGCTCAGCCCCAGCATTTT
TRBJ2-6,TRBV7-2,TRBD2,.,CASSLRAGAGANVLTF,TGTGCCAGCAGCTTAAGAGCGGGAGCTGGGGCCAACGTCCTGACTTTC
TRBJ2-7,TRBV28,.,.,CASSFVGGRYEQYF,TGTGCCAGCAGTTTCGTGGGAGGAAGGTACGAGCAGTACTTC
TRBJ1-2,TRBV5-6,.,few,CASSFGGNSGYTF,TGTGCCAGCAGCTTCGGAGGGAACTCGGGCTACACCTTC
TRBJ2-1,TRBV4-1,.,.,CASSQGFNEQFF,TGCGCCAGCAGCCAAGGGTTCAATGAGCAGTTCTTC
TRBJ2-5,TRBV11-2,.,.,CASAYPGGETQYF,TGTGCCAGCGCGTACCCCGGGGGTGAGACCCAGTACTTC
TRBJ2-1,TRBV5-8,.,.,CASSLAGRTHNEQFF,TGTGCCAGCAGCTTGGCGGGGAGGACCCACAATGAGCAGTTCTTC
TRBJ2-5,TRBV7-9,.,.,CASSPVVVGGRVETQYF,TGTGCCAGCAGTCCCGTCGTCGTGGGGGGGCGCGTGGAGACCCAGTACTTC
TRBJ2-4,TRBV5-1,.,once,CASSLGQNIQYF,TGCGCCAGCAGCTTGGGGCAAAACATTCAGTACTTC
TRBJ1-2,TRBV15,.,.,CATSRVGGGYTF,TGTGCCACCAGCAGAGTCGGGGGTGGCTACACCTTC
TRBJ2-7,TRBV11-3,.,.,CASSLAPLLMPSYEQYF,TGTGCCAGCAGCTTAGCTCCCCTACTTATGCCCTCCTACGAGCAGTACTTC